This TCR beta chain was found in a study of graft-versus-host responses after intestinal transplantation (dated by TCRdb to about 2021). With regard to the full study: Multivisceral, liver-intestinal, or isolated intestinal transplants were received by the recipients. Alloreactive clones were identified by sequencing pre-transplant mixed lymphocyte reaction products and comparing them with unstimulated pre-transplant donor and recipient T cells. Samples from a few later patients were sequenced in-house on an Illumina MiSeq with MiXCR processing rather than by the commercial service. A cohort of approximately 23 intestinal transplant recipients, including one retransplant, was enrolled, and a few patients lacking pretransplant specimens were excluded. Every recipient was given anti-thymocyte globulin induction, followed by about three years of maintenance tacrolimus and steroids. Donor T cell macrochimerism was defined as a peak of at least 4% donor T cells among recipient peripheral blood mononuclear cells. Graft-versus-host and host-versus-graft alloreactive T cell clones were tracked in the graft, circulation and bone marrow after intestinal transplantation using bulk TCR-beta CDR3 sequencing. The research as a whole found: In the allografts of patients with donor T cell macrochimerism, GvH to HvG T cell clonal ratios were high. Conclusions were limited by the relatively low number and heterogeneity of intestinal transplant patients. GvH clones were detected in recipient bone marrow, and some of these GvH clones were observed earlier in ileal mucosa or blood, consistent with an intestinal mucosal origin. Early after transplant, peak levels of circulating GvH clones were found to be associated with declines in HvG clones.

As regards this clone: Its cognate antigen has yet to be identified. No qualities accompany the bases; no much larger clone lies one base away.

Bone marrow was aspirated after transplant from the posterior iliac crest or another site chosen by the physician. Library method: the immunoSEQ multiplex PCR assay. For most patients, genomic DNA was subjected to high-throughput TCR-beta CDR3 sequencing by Adaptive Biotechnologies. The authors' analysis ran thus. Adaptive's ImmunoSEQ software was the source of the TCR sequencing data for about 17 patients, while a few other patients were processed with MiXCR and VDJtools. CDR3 nucleotide sequences shared by donor and recipient were removed because the origin of these sequences could not be assigned. At least 2-fold expansion over unstimulated cells and a minimum CFSE-low frequency of 0.002% (template counts) or 0.001% (read counts) were required for clones to be classified as alloreactive. Mappable clones were those detected in sequenced pre-transplant spleen, lymph node, or MLR CFSE-low populations of the donor or recipient. The cumulative frequency of alloreactive clones was calculated as a percentage of all sequences, weighted by copy number. TCRdb obtained this table from immuneACCESS and retained in-frame rearrangements with V and J assigned. These tables miss some clones; where compared with another copy, unresolved V genes account for less than half of the shortfall, and the remainder is unexplained. The D gene and trimming were derived from the DNA, and the V and J assignments and clone size from that table. The sample contains roughly 69,000 clones, roughly 92% of them found a single time. In total, the top ten clones hold approximately 6.3% of the sample.

The origin of this receptor is a human patient who received an intestinal transplant, so some T cells may come from the graft donor. Material: bone marrow, obtained around 730 days after intestinal transplantation.

The CDR3 loop reads CASSLDSGTANEQFF. The sequence in DNA is TGTGCCAGCAGCTTAGATTCAGGGACGGCCAATGAGCAGTTCTTC. The chain is assembled from TRBV11-2 and TRBJ2-1; the D call is tentative, TRBD1 or TRBD2, as each matches 5 bases. For CDR1 and CDR2, the germline V gene lists SGHAT and FQNNGV. Counted from cysteine to phenylalanine, this CDR3 has 15 amino acids. Of all the DNA, just the CDR3 is kept, 45 bases in frame from base 1. Trimming removed 0 bases from V and 6 bases from J, leaving 12 bases between the germline ends.